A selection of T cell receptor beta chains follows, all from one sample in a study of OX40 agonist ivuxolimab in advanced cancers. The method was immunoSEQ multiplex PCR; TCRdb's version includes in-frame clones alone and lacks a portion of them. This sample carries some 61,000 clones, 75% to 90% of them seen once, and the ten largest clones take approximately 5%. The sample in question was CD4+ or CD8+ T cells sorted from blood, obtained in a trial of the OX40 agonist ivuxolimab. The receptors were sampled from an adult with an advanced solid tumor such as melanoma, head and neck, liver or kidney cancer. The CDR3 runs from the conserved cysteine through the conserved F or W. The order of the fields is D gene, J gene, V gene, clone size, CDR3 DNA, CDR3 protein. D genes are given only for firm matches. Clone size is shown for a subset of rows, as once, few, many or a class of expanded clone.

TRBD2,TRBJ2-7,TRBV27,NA,TGTGCCAGCAGTCCCCCTAGCGGGAGGGCCCACGAGCAGTACTTC,CASSPPSGRAHEQYF
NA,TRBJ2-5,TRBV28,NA,TGTGCCAGCAGTGGCGGGCCCGTTCAAGAGACCCAGTACTTC,CASSGGPVQETQYF
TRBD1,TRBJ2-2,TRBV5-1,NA,TGCGCCAGCAGCAAGGGACAGGGGAATCTCGCGAACACCGGGGAGCTGTTTTTT,CASSKGQGNLANTGELFF
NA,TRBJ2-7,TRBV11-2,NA,TGTGCCAGCAGCCTATCTTCTGGGACGTACTCCTACGAGCAGTACTTC,CASSLSSGTYSYEQYF
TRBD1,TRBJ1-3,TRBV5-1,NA,TGCGCCAGCAGCCCGGACAGGGCGACCTCTGGAAACACCATATATTTT,CASSPDRATSGNTIYF
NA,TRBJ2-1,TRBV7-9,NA,TGTGCCAGCAGCCCCCGGGGGGGACAGGGCAATGAGCAGTTCTTC,CASSPRGGQGNEQFF
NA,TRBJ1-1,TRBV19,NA,TGTGCCAGTAGTTCCCATGTAGGGGAAGCTTTCTTT,CASSSHVGEAFF
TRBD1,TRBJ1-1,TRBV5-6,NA,TGTGCCAGCAGCTTAGGGTCTAGGACAGGGGACACTGAAGCTTTCTTT,CASSLGSRTGDTEAFF
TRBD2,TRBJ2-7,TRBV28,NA,TGTGCCAGCAGCTCCAGGCATGCGAAAAGCGGGAGAAAGACGCGCGAGCAGTACTTC,CASSSRHAKSGRKTREQYF
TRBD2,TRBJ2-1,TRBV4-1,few,TGCGCCAGCAGCCTCGGACTAGCGTATACGCCTTACAATGAGCAGTTCTTC,CASSLGLAYTPYNEQFF
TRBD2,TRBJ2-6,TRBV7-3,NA,TGTGCCAGCAGCCATAGACTAGCGGGCAGCTCTGGGGCCAACGTCCTGACTTTC,CASSHRLAGSSGANVLTF
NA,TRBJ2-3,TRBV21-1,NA,TGTGCCAGCAGCAAAGAGATTGGCAAGGGCACAGATACGCAGTATTTT,CASSKEIGKGTDTQYF
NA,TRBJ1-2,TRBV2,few,TGTGCCAGCATGCGGTACTATGGCTACACCTTC,CASMRYYGYTF
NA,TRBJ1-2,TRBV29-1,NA,TGCAGCGTTGAACGGGTCGTCACGGGGGGCTATGGCTACACCTTC,CSVERVVTGGYGYTF
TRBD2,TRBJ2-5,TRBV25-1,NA,TGTGCCAGCAGTCCTGCCCCCGGGACTAGCGGGATCAGGGAGACCCAGTACTTC,CASSPAPGTSGIRETQYF
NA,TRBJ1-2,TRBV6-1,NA,TGTGCCAGCAGTGTGCAGGAGAACCATTATGGCTACACCTTC,CASSVQENHYGYTF
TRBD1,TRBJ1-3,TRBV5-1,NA,TGCGCCAGCAGCTCGCTACAGGGGTCTGGAAACACCATATATTTT,CASSSLQGSGNTIYF
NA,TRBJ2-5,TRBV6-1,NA,TGTGCCAGCAGCCGAAGTGGAGAGACCCAGTACTTC,CASSRSGETQYF
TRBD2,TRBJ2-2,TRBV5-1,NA,TGCGCCAGCAGCTTTATTTCTAGCGGGAGAACTTTCACCGGGGAGCTGTTTTTT,CASSFISSGRTFTGELFF
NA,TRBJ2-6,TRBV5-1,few,TGCGCCAGCAGCTTGGGGGCCGCAGCCGGGGCCAACGTCCTGACTTTC,CASSLGAAAGANVLTF
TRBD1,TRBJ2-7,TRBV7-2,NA,TGTGCCAGCAGCCGGGACAGAGACTCCTACGAGCAGTACTTC,CASSRDRDSYEQYF
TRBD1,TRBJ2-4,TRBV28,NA,TGTGCCAGCAGTCCCCACAGGGGGCTTGCGTACTTC,CASSPHRGLAYF
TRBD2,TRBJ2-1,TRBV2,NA,TGTGCCAGCAGTGATCCGGGAGGGCCCAATGAGCAGTTCTTC,CASSDPGGPNEQFF
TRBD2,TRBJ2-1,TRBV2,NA,TGTGCCAGCAGAGGACTAGCGGGAGTCCATGAGCAGTTCTTC,CASRGLAGVHEQFF
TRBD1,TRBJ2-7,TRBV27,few,TGTGCCAGCAGTTTAAAGACAGGGGACGAGCAGTACTTC,CASSLKTGDEQYF
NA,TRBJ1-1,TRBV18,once,TGTGCCAGCTCACCAAGAGATGGAGACACTGAAGCTTTCTTT,CASSPRDGDTEAFF
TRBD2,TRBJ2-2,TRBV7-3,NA,TGTGCCAGCAGCTTAATGGCAGCGCAGCGGGATATGGTCGGGGAGCTGTTTTTT,CASSLMAAQRDMVGELFF
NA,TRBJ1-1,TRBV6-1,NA,TGTGCCAGCAGTGCGGACCAGGGGACTGAAGCTTTCTTT,CASSADQGTEAFF
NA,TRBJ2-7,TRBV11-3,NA,TGTGCCAGCAGCTTAGGGGTCAGCTACGAGCAGTACTTC,CASSLGVSYEQYF
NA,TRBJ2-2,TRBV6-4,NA,TGTGCCAGCAAGTCGGGAACCGGGGAGCTGTTTTTT,CASKSGTGELFF
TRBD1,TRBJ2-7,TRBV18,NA,TGTGCCAGCTCACCGGGACAGGAGGTCTCCTACGAGCAGTACTTC,CASSPGQEVSYEQYF
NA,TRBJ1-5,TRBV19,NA,TGTGCCAGTAGTATAGGGGGAAGTTTTAATCAGCCCCAGCATTTT,CASSIGGSFNQPQHF
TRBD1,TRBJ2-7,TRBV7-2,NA,TGTGCCAGCAGCTTATCCGGACAGGGGCGCAACGAGCAGTACTTC,CASSLSGQGRNEQYF
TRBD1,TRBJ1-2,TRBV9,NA,TGTGCCAGCAGCGTAGTACAGGGGACTGGCTACACCTTC,CASSVVQGTGYTF
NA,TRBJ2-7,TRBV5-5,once,TGTGCCAGCAGCCGCCCTCCACCCAGCTCCTACGAGCAGTACTTC,CASSRPPPSSYEQYF
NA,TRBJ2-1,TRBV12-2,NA,TGTGCAAGTCGCTTAGTTCGCATGGGGGAAAGGCCGACTGAGCAGTTCTTC,CASRLVRMGERPTEQFF
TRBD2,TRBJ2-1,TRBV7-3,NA,TGTGCCAGCAGCTCAAGACTAGCGGGGTACAATGAGCAGTTCTTC,CASSSRLAGYNEQFF
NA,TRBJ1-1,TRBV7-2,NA,TGTGCCAGCAGCTTCCAGGGAGCCACTGAAGCTTTCTTT,CASSFQGATEAFF
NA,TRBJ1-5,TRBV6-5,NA,TGTGCCAGCGGGGAACGGACAGATAGCAATCAGCCCCAGCATTTT,CASGERTDSNQPQHF
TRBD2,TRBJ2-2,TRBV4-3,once,TGCGCCAGCAGCCTTTCTAGCGGTAACACCGGGGAGCTGTTTTTT,CASSLSSGNTGELFF
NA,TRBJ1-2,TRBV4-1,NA,TGCGCCAGCAGCCAGGGACCTAACTATGGCTACACCTTC,CASSQGPNYGYTF
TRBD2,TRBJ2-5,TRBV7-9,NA,TGTGCCAGCAGCTTCCCCAGGACTAGTAGTGAGACCCAGTACTTC,CASSFPRTSSETQYF
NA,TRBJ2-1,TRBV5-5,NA,TGTGCCAGCAGCTTGGGGGGAACGGTAAATGAGCAGTTCTTC,CASSLGGTVNEQFF
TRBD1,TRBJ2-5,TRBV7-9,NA,TGTGCCAGCAGCCAAGGTCTCAGGGGGCTAGAGACCCAGTACTTC,CASSQGLRGLETQYF
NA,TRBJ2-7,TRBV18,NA,TGTGCCAGCTCACCGGGCTACTACGAGCAGTACTTC,CASSPGYYEQYF
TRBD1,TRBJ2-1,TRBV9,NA,TGTGCCAGCAGCGTCGCCGGGACAGTTTACTACAATGAGCAGTTCTTC,CASSVAGTVYYNEQFF
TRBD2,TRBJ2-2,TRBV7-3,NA,TGTGCCAGCAGCCCTTCTAGCGGGGGAGGGGCCGGGGAGCTGTTTTTT,CASSPSSGGGAGELFF
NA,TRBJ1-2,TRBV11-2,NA,TGTGCCAGCAGCTTAGCGACAGACCTCTATGGCTACACCTTC,CASSLATDLYGYTF
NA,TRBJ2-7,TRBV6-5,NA,TGTGCCAGCAGTCAGGGGATCTACGAGCAGTACTTC,CASSQGIYEQYF
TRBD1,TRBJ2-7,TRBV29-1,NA,TGCAGCGTCATTCCGGGGACAGGGGGGAGAGAGCAGTACTTC,CSVIPGTGGREQYF
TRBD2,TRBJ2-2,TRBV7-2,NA,TGTGCCAGCAGCTTAAAGCGGGAGGGAACCGGGGAGCTGTTTTTT,CASSLKREGTGELFF
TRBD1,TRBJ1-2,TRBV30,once,TGTGCCTGCCGTGGGCCAGGGGGGGTTGGCTACACCTTC,CACRGPGGVGYTF
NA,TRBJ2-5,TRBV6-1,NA,TGTGCCAGCAGGGAAGTGGAGACCCAGTACTTC,CASREVETQYF
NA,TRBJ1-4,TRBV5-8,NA,TGTGCCAGCAGTCCGGGTCTTCGCCGTGAAAAACTGTTTTTT,CASSPGLRREKLFF
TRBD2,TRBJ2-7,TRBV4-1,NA,TGCGCCAGCAGCCAAGATCTAGGACTAGCGGGGGACTACGAGCAGTACTTC,CASSQDLGLAGDYEQYF
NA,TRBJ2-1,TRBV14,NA,TGTGCCAGCAGCCAAGCCCCAGGAGTTCAGTACAATGAGCAGTTCTTC,CASSQAPGVQYNEQFF
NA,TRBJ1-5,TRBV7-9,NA,TGTGCCAGCAGCCTCGTCAGAGGGGATTCTTATCAGCCCCAGCATTTT,CASSLVRGDSYQPQHF
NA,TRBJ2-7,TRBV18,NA,TGTGCCAGCTCACAGGGTTCCACCTACGAGCAGTACTTC,CASSQGSTYEQYF
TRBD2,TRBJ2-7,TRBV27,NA,TGTGCCAGCAGTTCGTGGACTAGCGGTACCTACGAGCAGTACTTC,CASSSWTSGTYEQYF